This T cell receptor beta chain was recorded in a study of beta chain features in type 1 diabetes. Study-level findings and limits: Sequencing the cDNA could make cells with high TCR expression show up more than they should. Type 1 diabetes patients showed a moderate but significant shortening of TCRB CDR3s in all four CD4+ subsets.

Markers CD45RO/CCR7/CD25/CD127/CD95/CD27 served to sort CD4+ naive, central memory, regulatory and stem cell-like memory cells. As every portion of the isolated RNA was reverse transcribed, the sequencing read expressed TCRB transcripts. The method was immunoSEQ multiplex PCR; TCRdb's version includes in-frame clones alone and lacks a portion of them. The profile shows 900,000 or so clones, roughly a sixth of them singletons. Germline-derived CDR1 and CDR2 are SQVTM and ANQGSEA. The CDR3 covers 13 residues. V trimming: 2 bases; J trimming: 12 bases; junction bases outside the gene matches: 9. Note on this clone: The antigen is undetermined.

The specimen was naive CD4+ T cells from blood. The chain combines TRBV29-1 with TRBJ2-1; 8 positions agree with TRBD1. The TCR comes from a woman aged 18-29 years in good health. CDR3 coding DNA: TGCAGCGTTGAACGGCAGGGGGCGAATTCGCAGTTCTTC. The encoded protein is CSVERQGANSQFF.